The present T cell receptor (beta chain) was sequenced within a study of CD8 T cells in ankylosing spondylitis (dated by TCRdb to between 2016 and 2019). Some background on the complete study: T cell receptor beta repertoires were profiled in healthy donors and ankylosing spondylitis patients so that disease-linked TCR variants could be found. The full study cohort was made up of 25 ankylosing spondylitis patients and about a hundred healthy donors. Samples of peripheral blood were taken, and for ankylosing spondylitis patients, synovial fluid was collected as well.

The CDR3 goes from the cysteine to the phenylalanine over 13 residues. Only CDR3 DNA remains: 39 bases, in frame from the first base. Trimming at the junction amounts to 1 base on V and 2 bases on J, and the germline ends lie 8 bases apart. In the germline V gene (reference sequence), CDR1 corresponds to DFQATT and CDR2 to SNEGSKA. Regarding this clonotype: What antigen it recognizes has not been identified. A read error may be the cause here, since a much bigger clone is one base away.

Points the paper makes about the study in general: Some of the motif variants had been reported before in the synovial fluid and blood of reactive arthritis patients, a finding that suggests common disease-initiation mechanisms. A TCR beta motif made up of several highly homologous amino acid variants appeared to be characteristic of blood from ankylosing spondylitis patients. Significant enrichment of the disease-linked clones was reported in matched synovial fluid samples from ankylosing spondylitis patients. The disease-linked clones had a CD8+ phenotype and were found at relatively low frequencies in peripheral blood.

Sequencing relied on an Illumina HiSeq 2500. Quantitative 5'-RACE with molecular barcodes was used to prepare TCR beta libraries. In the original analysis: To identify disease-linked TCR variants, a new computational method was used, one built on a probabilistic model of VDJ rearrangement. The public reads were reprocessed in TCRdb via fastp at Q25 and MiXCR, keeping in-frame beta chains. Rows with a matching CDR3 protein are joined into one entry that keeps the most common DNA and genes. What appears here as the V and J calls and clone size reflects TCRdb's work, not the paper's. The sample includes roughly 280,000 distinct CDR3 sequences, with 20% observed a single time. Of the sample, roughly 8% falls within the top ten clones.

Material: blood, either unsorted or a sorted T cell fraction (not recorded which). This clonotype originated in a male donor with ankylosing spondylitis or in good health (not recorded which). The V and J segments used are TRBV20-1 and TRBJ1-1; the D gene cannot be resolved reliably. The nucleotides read TGCAGTGCTAGAGTTACTAAAAACACTGAAGCTTTCTTT. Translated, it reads CSARVTKNTEAFF.